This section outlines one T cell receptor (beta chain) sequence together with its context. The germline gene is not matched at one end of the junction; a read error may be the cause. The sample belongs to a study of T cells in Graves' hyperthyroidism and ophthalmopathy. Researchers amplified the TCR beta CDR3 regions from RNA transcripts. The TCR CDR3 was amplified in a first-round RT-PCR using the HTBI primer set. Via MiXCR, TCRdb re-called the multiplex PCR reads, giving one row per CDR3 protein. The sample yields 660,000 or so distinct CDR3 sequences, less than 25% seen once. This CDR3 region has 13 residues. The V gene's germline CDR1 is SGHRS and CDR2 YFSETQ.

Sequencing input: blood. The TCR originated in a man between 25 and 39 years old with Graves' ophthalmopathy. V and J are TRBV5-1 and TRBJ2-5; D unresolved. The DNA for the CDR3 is TGTGCCAGCAGTTACGACGGAAAAGAGACCCAGTACTTC. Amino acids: CASSYDGKETQYF.